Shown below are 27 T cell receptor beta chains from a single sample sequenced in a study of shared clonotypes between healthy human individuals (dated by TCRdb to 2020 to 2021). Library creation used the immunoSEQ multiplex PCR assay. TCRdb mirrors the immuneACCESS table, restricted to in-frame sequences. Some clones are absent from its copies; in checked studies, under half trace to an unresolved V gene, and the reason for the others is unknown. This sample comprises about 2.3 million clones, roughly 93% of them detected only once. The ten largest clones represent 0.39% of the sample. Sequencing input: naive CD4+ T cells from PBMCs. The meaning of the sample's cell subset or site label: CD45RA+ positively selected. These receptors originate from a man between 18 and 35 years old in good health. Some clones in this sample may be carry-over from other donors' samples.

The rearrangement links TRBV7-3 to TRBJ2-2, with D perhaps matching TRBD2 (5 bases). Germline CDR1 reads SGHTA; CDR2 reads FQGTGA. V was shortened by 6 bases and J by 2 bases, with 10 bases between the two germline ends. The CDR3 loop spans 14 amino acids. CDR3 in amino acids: CASSRDYNTGELFF. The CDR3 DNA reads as TGTGCCAGCAGTAGAGACTACAACACCGGGGAGCTGTTTTTT. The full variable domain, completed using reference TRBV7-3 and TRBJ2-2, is GAGVSQTPSNKVTEKGKYVELRCDPISGHTALYWYRQSLGQGPEFLIYFQGTGAADDSGLPNDRFFAVRPEGSVSTLKIQRTERGDSAVYLCASSRDYNTGELFFGEGSRLTVL.

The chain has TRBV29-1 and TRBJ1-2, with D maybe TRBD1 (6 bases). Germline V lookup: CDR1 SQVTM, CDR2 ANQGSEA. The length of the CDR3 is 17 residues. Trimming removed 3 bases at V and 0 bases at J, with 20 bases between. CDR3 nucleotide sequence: TGCAGCGTTGATCTCGCGAGGGGACATTCCTCTAACTATGGCTACACCTTC. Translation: CSVDLARGHSSNYGYTF.

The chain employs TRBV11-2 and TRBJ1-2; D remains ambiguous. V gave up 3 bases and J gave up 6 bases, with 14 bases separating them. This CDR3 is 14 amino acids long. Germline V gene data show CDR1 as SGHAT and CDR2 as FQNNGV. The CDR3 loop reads CASSFSGGEDGYTF. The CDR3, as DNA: TGTGCCAGCAGCTTCTCGGGCGGGGAGGATGGCTACACCTTC.

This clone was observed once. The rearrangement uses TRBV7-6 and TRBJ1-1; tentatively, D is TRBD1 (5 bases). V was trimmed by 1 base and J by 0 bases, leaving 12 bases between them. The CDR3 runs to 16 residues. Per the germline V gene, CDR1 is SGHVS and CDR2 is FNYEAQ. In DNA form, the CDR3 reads TGTGCCAGCAGCTTAGGGCCCGGGGGAATGAACACTGAAGCTTTCTTT. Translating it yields CASSLGPGGMNTEAFF.

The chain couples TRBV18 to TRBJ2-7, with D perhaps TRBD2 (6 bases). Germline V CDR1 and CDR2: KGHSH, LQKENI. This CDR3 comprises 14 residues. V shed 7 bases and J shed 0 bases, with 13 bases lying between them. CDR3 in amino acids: CASLPGAHSYEQYF. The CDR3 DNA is TGTGCCAGCTTACCGGGAGCCCACTCCTACGAGCAGTACTTC. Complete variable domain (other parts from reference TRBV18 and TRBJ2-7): NAGVMQNPRHLVRRRGQEARLRCSPMKGHSHVYWYRQLPEEGLKFMVYLQKENIIDESGMPKERFSAEFPKEGPSILRIQQVVRGDSAAYFCASLPGAHSYEQYFGPGTRLTVT.

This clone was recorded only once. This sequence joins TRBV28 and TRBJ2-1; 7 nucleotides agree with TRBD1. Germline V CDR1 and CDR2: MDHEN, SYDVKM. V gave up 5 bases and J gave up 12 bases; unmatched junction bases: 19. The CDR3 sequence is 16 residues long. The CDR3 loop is CASSAKTGTPLQGQFF. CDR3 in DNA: TGTGCCAGCAGTGCAAAGACAGGGACCCCCCTACAAGGGCAGTTCTTC.

The CDR3, as DNA: TGCGCCAGCAGTTACTTTAGCGGTCTCAGCTCCTACGAGCAGTACTTC. Encoded protein: CASSYFSGLSSYEQYF. The chain uses TRBV10-2 and TRBJ2-7; weak D call: TRBD2 (6 bases). Trimming took off 5 bases at V and 0 bases at J, with 17 bases between the two ends. Germline V gene data show CDR1 as WSHSY and CDR2 as SAAADI. This CDR3 spans 16 amino acids.

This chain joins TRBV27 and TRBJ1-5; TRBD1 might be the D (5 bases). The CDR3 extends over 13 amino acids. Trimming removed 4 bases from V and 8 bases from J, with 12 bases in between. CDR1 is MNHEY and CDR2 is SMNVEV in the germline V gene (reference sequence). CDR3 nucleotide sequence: TGTGCCAGCAGTTGGGGGAGGGCAGAGCCCCAGCATTTT. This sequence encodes CASSWGRAEPQHF.

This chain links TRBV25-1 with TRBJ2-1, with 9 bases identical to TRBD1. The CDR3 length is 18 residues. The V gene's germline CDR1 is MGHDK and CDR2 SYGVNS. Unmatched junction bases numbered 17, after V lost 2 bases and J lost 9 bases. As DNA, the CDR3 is TGTGCCAGCAGTGAAAATGAACGGGGACAGGGATTTCTCGGTGAGCAGTTCTTC. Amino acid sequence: CASSENERGQGFLGEQFF.

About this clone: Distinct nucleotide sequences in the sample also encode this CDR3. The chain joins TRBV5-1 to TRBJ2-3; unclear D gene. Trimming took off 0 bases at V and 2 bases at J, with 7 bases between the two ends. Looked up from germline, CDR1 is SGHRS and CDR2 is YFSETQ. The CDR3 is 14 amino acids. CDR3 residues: CASSLGGYTDTQYF. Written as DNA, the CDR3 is TGCGCCAGCAGCTTGGGGGGATACACAGATACGCAGTATTTT.

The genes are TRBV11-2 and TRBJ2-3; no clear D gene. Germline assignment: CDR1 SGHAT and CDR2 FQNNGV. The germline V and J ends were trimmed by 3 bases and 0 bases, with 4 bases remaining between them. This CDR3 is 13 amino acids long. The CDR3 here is CASSLGSTDTQYF. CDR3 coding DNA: TGTGCCAGCAGCTTGGGGAGCACAGATACGCAGTATTTT. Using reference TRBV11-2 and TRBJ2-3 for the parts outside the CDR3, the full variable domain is EAGVAQSPRYKIIEKRQSVAFWCNPISGHATLYWYQQILGQGPKLLIQFQNNGVVDDSQLPKDRFSAERLKGVDSTLKIQPAKLEDSAVYLCASSLGSTDTQYFGPGTRLTVL.

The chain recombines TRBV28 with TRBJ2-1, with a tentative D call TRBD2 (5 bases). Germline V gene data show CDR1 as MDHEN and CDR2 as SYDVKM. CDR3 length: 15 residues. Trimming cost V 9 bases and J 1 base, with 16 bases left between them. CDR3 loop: CASRALSGSYNEQFF. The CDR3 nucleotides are TGTGCCAGTAGGGCCCTGAGCGGATCCTACAATGAGCAGTTCTTC. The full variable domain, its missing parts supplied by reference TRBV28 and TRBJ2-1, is DVKVTQSSRYLVKRTGEKVFLECVQDMDHENMFWYRQDPGLGLRLIYFSYDVKMKEKGDIPEGYSVSREKKERFSLILESASTNQTSMYLCASRALSGSYNEQFFGPGTRLTVL.

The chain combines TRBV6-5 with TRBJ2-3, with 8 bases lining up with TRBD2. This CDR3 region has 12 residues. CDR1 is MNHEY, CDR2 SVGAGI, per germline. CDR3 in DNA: TGTGGTAGCGGGACCATCCCAGATACGCAGTATTTT. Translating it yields CGSGTIPDTQYF.

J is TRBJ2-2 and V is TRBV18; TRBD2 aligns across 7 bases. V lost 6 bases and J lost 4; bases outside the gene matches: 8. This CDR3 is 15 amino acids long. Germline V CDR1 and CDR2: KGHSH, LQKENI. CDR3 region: CASSPQLATTGELFF. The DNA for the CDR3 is TGTGCCAGCTCGCCTCAACTAGCGACCACCGGGGAGCTGTTTTTT.

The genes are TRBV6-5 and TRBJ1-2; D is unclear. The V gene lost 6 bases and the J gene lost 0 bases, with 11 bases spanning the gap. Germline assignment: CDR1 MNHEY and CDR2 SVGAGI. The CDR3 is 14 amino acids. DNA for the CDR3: TGTGCCAGCAGGCGGGCACCCTCTAACTATGGCTACACCTTC. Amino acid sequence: CASRRAPSNYGYTF.

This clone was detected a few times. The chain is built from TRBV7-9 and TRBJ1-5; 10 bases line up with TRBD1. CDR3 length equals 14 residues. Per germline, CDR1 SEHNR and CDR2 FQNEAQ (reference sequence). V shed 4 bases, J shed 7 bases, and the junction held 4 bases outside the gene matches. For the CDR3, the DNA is TGTGCCAGCAGCTCGACAGGGGGCGGGCAGCCCCAGCATTTT. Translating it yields CASSSTGGGQPQHF.

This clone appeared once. CDR3 loop: CASSFSGARVTDTQYF. The DNA for the CDR3 is TGCGCCAGCAGCTTCTCAGGGGCGCGGGTCACAGATACGCAGTATTTT. J is TRBJ2-3 and V is TRBV5-1; D perhaps matches TRBD1 (6 bases). The length of the CDR3 is 16 residues. Germline V gene lookup returns CDR1 SGHRS and CDR2 YFSETQ. The V gene lost 2 bases and the J gene lost 2 bases, with 15 bases spanning the gap. The variable domain in full, completed from reference TRBV5-1 and TRBJ2-3, reads KAGVTQTPRYLIKTRGQQVTLSCSPISGHRSVSWYQQTPGQGLQFLFEYFSETQRNKGNFPGRFSGRQFSNSRSEMNVSTLELGDSALYLCASSFSGARVTDTQYFGPGTRLTVL.

Here the CDR3 reads CASSLRQGRPYEQYF. CDR3 nucleotide sequence: TGCGCCAGCAGCCTGAGACAGGGGCGCCCCTACGAGCAGTACTTC. This rearrangement joins TRBV4-1 to TRBJ2-7; 8 positions match TRBD1. CDR3 length: 15 residues. CDR1 is MGHRA, CDR2 YSYEKL, per germline. J was trimmed by 2 bases and V by 4 bases; bases with no gene match: 7.

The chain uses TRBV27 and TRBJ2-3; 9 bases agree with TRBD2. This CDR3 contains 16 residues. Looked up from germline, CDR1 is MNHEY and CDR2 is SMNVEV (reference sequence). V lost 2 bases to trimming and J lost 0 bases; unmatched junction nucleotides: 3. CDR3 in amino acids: CASSLGLALSTDTQYF. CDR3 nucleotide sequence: TGTGCCAGCAGTTTAGGACTAGCGCTAAGCACAGATACGCAGTATTTT.

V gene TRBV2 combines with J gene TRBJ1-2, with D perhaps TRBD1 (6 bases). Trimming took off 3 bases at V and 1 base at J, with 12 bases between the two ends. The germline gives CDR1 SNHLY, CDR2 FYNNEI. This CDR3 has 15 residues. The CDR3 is CASSDGQPYNYGYTF. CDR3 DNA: TGTGCCAGCAGTGATGGACAGCCTTATAACTATGGCTACACCTTC. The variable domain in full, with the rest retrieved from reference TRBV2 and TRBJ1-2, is EPEVTQTPSHQVTQMGQEVILRCVPISNHLYFYWYRQILGQKVEFLVSFYNNEISEKSEIFDDQFSVERPDGSNFTLKIRSTKLEDSAMYFCASSDGQPYNYGYTFGSGTRLTVV.

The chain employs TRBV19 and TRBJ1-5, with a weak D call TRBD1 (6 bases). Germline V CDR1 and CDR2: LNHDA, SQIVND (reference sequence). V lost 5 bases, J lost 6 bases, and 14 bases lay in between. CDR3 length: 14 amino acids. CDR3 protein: CASSEQGPTQPQHF. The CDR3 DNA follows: TGTGCCAGTAGTGAACAGGGACCGACTCAGCCCCAGCATTTT.

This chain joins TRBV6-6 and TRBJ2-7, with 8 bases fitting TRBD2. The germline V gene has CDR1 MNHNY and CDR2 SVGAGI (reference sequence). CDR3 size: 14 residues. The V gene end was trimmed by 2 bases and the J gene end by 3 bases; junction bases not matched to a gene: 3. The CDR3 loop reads CASSYSREGYEQYF. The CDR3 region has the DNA TGTGCCAGCAGTTACAGCCGGGAGGGCTACGAGCAGTACTTC.

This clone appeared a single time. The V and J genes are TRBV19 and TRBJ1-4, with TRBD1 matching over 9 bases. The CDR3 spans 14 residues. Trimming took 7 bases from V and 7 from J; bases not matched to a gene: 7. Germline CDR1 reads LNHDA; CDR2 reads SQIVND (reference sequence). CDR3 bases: TGTGCCAGTAACAACAGGGGGCGAGGTGAAAAACTGTTTTTT. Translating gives CASNNRGRGEKLFF.

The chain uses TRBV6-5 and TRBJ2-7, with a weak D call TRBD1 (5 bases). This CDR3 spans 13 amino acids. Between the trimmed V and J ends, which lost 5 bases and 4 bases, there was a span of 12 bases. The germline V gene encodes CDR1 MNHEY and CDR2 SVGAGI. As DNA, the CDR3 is TGTGCCAGCAGTGGTGGGGCGCGATACGAGCAGTACTTC. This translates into CASSGGARYEQYF.

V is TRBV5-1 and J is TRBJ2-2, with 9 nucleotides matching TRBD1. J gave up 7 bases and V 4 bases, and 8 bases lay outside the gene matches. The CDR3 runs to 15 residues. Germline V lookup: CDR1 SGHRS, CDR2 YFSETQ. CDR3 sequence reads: CASSPDRGFIGELFF. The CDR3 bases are TGCGCCAGCAGCCCCGACAGGGGGTTTATCGGGGAGCTGTTTTTT. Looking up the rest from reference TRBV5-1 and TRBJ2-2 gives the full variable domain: KAGVTQTPRYLIKTRGQQVTLSCSPISGHRSVSWYQQTPGQGLQFLFEYFSETQRNKGNFPGRFSGRQFSNSRSEMNVSTLELGDSALYLCASSPDRGFIGELFFGEGSRLTVL.

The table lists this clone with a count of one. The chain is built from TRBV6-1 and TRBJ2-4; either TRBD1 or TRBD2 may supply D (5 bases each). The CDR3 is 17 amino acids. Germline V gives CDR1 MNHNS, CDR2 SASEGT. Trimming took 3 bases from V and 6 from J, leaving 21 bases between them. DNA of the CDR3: TGTGCCAGCAGTGATGGGGGTAGAGCCTCCGGTAGAAACATTCAGTACTTC. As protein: CASSDGGRASGRNIQYF.

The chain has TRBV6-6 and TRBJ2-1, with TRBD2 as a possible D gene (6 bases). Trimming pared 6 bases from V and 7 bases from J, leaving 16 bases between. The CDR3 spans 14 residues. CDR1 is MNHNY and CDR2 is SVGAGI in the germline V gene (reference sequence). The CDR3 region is CASSQGPGENEQFF. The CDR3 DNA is TGTGCCAGCAGCCAAGGGCCGGGGGAGAATGAGCAGTTCTTC.